A selection of T cell receptor beta chains follows, all from one sample in a study of T cell responses to AZD1222 COVID-19 vaccine. Measured with immunoSEQ multiplex PCR; TCRdb has only the in-frame clones, and not every one. The sample comprises roughly 150,000 clones, approximately 92% of which are singletons, and more than 1.5% rests with the top ten. The sample in question was peripheral blood, obtained on day 0 of AZD1222 vaccination. These receptors all come from an adult in good health. The CDR3 runs from the conserved cysteine through the conserved F or W. Each record gives: J gene, CDR3 length, V gene, clone size, D gene, CDR3 DNA, CDR3 protein. A D gene is named only where the DNA matches it firmly. Not every row has a clone size; where given, it reads once, few, many or a size class.

TRBJ2-4 15 TRBV14 once TRBD1 TGTGCCAGCAGCCAAGCCCCAGGACAGGGGAACATTCAGTACTTC CASSQAPGQGNIQYF
TRBJ2-7 12 TRBV2 NA NA TGTGCCAGCATTGAGTCCTCCTACGAGCAGTACTTC CASIESSYEQYF
TRBJ2-3 13 TRBV7-9 once NA TGTGCCAGCATCAGCGCGTGGGGAGATACGCAGTATTTT CASISAWGDTQYF
TRBJ1-1 11 TRBV7-2 NA NA TGTGCCAGCAGCACCGGGACAGAAGCTTTCTTT CASSTGTEAFF
TRBJ2-7 11 TRBV4-1 few NA TGCGCCAGCAGCCAATTCTACGAGCAGTACTTC CASSQFYEQYF
TRBJ1-2 15 TRBV6-5 NA TRBD1 TGTGCCAGCAGCCTGGACAGGAAAAGAAACTATGGCTACACCTTC CASSLDRKRNYGYTF
TRBJ1-1 16 TRBV7-2 NA NA TGTGCCAGCAGCTTAGCTGCCCGACTTGAGAACACTGAAGCTTTCTTT CASSLAARLENTEAFF
TRBJ1-2 15 TRBV5-1 NA NA TGCGCCAGCAGCTATAGGACGGAGAGGAACGACGGCTACACCTTC CASSYRTERNDGYTF
TRBJ1-2 13 TRBV7-9 NA NA TGTGCCAGCAGCTCTGCAGACCGTGGGGGCTACACCTTC CASSSADRGGYTF
TRBJ1-5 15 TRBV29-1 NA NA TGCAGCGTTGTATTAAGCCAAAGTAGCAATCAGCCCCAGCATTTT CSVVLSQSSNQPQHF
TRBJ2-7 14 TRBV7-7 once NA TGTGCTAGCAGCTTCTCCCGGGAGTCCCACGAGCAGTACTTC CASSFSRESHEQYF
TRBJ1-5 15 TRBV27 NA NA TGTGCCAGCAGTTTATCGGGGGGCCGGAATCAGCCCCAGCATTTT CASSLSGGRNQPQHF
TRBJ1-2 13 TRBV27 NA NA TGTGCCAGCAGTGTGACTTTTAGGAGTGGCTACACCTTC CASSVTFRSGYTF
TRBJ2-1 15 TRBV5-8 NA TRBD2 TGTGCCAGCACCTTAGCGGGAGTACGTTACAATGAGCAGTTCTTC CASTLAGVRYNEQFF
TRBJ1-3 15 TRBV2 NA NA TGTGCCAGCAGTGTAGAGCGGTCCTCTGGAAACACCATATATTTT CASSVERSSGNTIYF
TRBJ2-3 18 TRBV9 NA TRBD2 TGTGCCAGCAGCGCCATGGCTTTAGCGGGAGGGGGGGAAGATACGCAGTATTTT CASSAMALAGGGEDTQYF
TRBJ1-2 15 TRBV7-9 NA NA TGTGCCAGCAGCTTAGCCTCCATAGACCTATATGGCTACACCTTC CASSLASIDLYGYTF
TRBJ1-2 15 TRBV4-2 NA TRBD1 TGTGCCAGCAGCCACCGACAGGGATCGGAGTGTGGCTACACCTTC CASSHRQGSECGYTF
TRBJ2-3 15 TRBV2 NA TRBD1 TGTGCCAGCAGAGGACAGGGGTCCGCCACAGATACGCAGTATTTT CASRGQGSATDTQYF
TRBJ2-2 15 TRBV7-2 NA TRBD2 TGTGCCAGCAGCTTAGGGCTAGCGGGCACCGGGGAGCTGTTTTTT CASSLGLAGTGELFF
TRBJ1-4 14 TRBV9 NA TRBD1 TGTGCCAGCAGCAGGACAGGGGGTTACGAAAAACTGTTTTTT CASSRTGGYEKLFF
TRBJ1-2 13 TRBV7-9 NA NA TGTGCCAGCAGCTCGGGGACATTCGATGGCTACACCTTC CASSSGTFDGYTF
TRBJ2-7 15 TRBV5-1 NA TRBD2 TGCGCCAGCAGCCTGGAGGGAGCGGGAACCTACGAGCAGTACTTC CASSLEGAGTYEQYF
TRBJ1-1 14 TRBV6-6 NA NA TGTGCCAGCAGTTACTCCAGCGGCTACACTGAAGCTTTCTTT CASSYSSGYTEAFF
TRBJ1-2 15 TRBV18 NA NA TGTGCCAGCTCACCAGGGCAGACGGACCTCTGGGGCTACACCTTC CASSPGQTDLWGYTF
TRBJ2-7 18 TRBV27 few TRBD2 TGTGCCAGCAGTCCCTCCCTGGGGGGGGAAAAACTATTCTACGAGCAGTACTTC CASSPSLGGEKLFYEQYF
TRBJ2-7 10 TRBV2 NA NA TGTGCCAGCAGTGAGTACGAGCAGTACTTC CASSEYEQYF
TRBJ2-3 15 TRBV7-9 NA TRBD1 TGTGCCAGCAGCACCTCCGGGACAGTCACAGATACGCAGTATTTT CASSTSGTVTDTQYF
TRBJ2-7 14 TRBV5-1 once NA TGCGCCAGCAGTTCCAGACAGGACTTTGGCGAGCAGTACTTC CASSSRQDFGEQYF
TRBJ2-2 15 TRBV25-1 NA NA TGTGCCAGGAGGGAGAGCCCCCGGGGCACCGGGGAGCTGTTTTTT CARRESPRGTGELFF
TRBJ1-4 13 TRBV6-5 NA NA TGTGCCAGCAGCCCGGACAGACGGGAAAAACTGTTTTTT CASSPDRREKLFF
TRBJ1-1 14 TRBV19 NA TRBD1 TGTGCCAGTAGTACCCAACAACAGGGGGAGGAAGCTTTCTTT CASSTQQQGEEAFF
TRBJ2-2 15 TRBV4-1 NA NA TGCGCCAGCAGCCAAGAGGGCGGGAACGCCGGGGAGCTGTTTTTT CASSQEGGNAGELFF
TRBJ1-1 13 TRBV10-1 NA NA TGCGCCAGCAGTGAGGGGGCGAACACTGAAGCTTTCTTT CASSEGANTEAFF
TRBJ2-2 14 TRBV3-1/TRBV3-2 NA NA TGTGCCAGCAGCCGGAGGGGTAGTACCGGGGAGCTGTTTTTT CASSRRGSTGELFF
TRBJ2-7 14 TRBV18 NA TRBD2 TGTGCCAGCTCACCATCGGGAGGGCTCTACGAGCAGTACTTC CASSPSGGLYEQYF
TRBJ2-3 17 TRBV18 once NA TGTGCCAGCTCACCTAAGGAGGGCGGACTGGGGACAGATACGCAGTATTTT CASSPKEGGLGTDTQYF
TRBJ1-1 13 TRBV6-5 NA NA TGTGCCAGCAAAAGGGTCCAGAACACTGAAGCTTTCTTT CASKRVQNTEAFF
TRBJ1-1 16 TRBV6-4 NA NA TGTGCCAGCAGTCCCCGAGGGGGGGTTCCGAACACTGAAGCTTTCTTT CASSPRGGVPNTEAFF
TRBJ1-1 13 TRBV5-6 NA NA TGTGCCAGCAGCCGAGCCCTCAACACTGAAGCTTTCTTT CASSRALNTEAFF
TRBJ2-7 14 TRBV5-1 NA NA TGCGCCAGCAACCCCAGGGGTGTCTCCTACGAGCAGTACTTC CASNPRGVSYEQYF
TRBJ1-4 14 TRBV5-1 NA TRBD1 TGCGCCAGCAGCACGGGACAGCCTCAGCAAAAACTGTTTTTT CASSTGQPQQKLFF
TRBJ1-4 15 TRBV5-6 NA NA TGTGCCAGCAGCGTTGGACTTTACTTCGATGAAAAACTGTTTTTT CASSVGLYFDEKLFF
TRBJ1-3 15 TRBV6-2/TRBV6-3 NA NA TGTGCCAGCAGCTTGACAGCGCGCTCTGGAAACACCATATATTTT CASSLTARSGNTIYF
TRBJ1-4 15 TRBV21-1 NA NA TGTGCCAGCAGCTCGCAGGGGCCACGAAGGGAAAAACTGTTTTTT CASSSQGPRREKLFF
TRBJ1-2 14 TRBV5-1 NA TRBD1 TGCGCCAGCAGCTTCGGGACAGCTAACTATGGCTACACCTTC CASSFGTANYGYTF
TRBJ1-1 13 TRBV19 NA NA TGTGCCAGTAGTTTCAGGCTGAACACTGAAGCTTTCTTT CASSFRLNTEAFF
TRBJ1-5 17 TRBV5-1 NA NA TGCGCCAGCAGCTTAACCCGGGACAACTATCAGCCCCGTGCCCAGCATTTT CASSLTRDNYQPRAQHF
TRBJ1-2 15 TRBV11-2 NA TRBD1 TGTGCCAGCAGCCTCGGGACAGGGGGTGGATACGGCTACACCTTC CASSLGTGGGYGYTF
TRBJ1-1 15 TRBV6-5 NA TRBD1 TGTGCCAGCAGGAAGCAGGGGGTTCTGAACACTGAAGCTTTCTTT CASRKQGVLNTEAFF
TRBJ1-2 15 TRBV7-9 NA TRBD1 TGTGCCAGCAGCTCCCGGGACAGAACTAACTATGGCTACACCTTC CASSSRDRTNYGYTF
TRBJ2-3 15 TRBV5-1 NA TRBD2 TGCGCCAGCAGAAAGCGGGGGGTCATCACAGATACGCAGTATTTT CASRKRGVITDTQYF
TRBJ1-5 15 TRBV19 NA TRBD1 TGTGCCAGTAAACAGGGGGAGTTTGGCAATCAGCCCCAGCATTTT CASKQGEFGNQPQHF
TRBJ2-3 16 TRBV9 NA TRBD2 TGTGCCAGCAGCCTGGGACTAGCGGGGAACACAGATACGCAGTATTTT CASSLGLAGNTDTQYF
TRBJ1-6 13 TRBV2 NA TRBD1 TGTGCCAGCGGAGGACAGGGTTACTCACCCCTCCACTTT CASGGQGYSPLHF
TRBJ1-5 17 TRBV7-9 NA NA TGTGCCAGCAGCTTAGCGGTTGGGGGGGTTAGCAATCAGCCCCAGCATTTT CASSLAVGGVSNQPQHF
TRBJ1-1 14 TRBV13 NA TRBD1 TGTGCCAGCAGCTCGGGACAGGAGAACACTGAAGCTTTCTTT CASSSGQENTEAFF
TRBJ2-1 12 TRBV9 NA NA TGTGCCAGCAGCGTAAAAGGCAATGAGCAGTTCTTC CASSVKGNEQFF
TRBJ2-7 15 TRBV6-1 NA NA TGTGCCAGCAGTGAAACCCCGGGCCTTTCCTACGAGCAGTACTTC CASSETPGLSYEQYF
TRBJ1-1 16 TRBV19 NA TRBD1 TGTGCCAGTAGTATAGGACAGGGAGGAGGGAACACTGAAGCTTTCTTT CASSIGQGGGNTEAFF